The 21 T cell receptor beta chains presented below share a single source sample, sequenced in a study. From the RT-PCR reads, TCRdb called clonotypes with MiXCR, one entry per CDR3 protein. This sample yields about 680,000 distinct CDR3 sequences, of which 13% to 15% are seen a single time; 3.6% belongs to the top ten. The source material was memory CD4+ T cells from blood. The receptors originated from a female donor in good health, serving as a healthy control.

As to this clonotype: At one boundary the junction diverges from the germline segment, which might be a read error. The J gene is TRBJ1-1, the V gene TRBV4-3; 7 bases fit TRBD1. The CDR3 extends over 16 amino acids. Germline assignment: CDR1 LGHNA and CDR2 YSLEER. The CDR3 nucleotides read TGCGCCAGCAACCAAGCCCCGGGACAGCTACTCACTGAAGCTTTCTTT. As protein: CASNQAPGQLLTEAFF.

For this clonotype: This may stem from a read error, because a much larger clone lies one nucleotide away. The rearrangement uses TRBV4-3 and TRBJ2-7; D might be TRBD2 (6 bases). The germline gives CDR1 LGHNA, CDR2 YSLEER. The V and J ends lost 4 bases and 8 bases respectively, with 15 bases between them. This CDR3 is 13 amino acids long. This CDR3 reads CASSPYRRGKQYF. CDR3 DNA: TGCGCCAGCAGCCCCTACAGGCGGGGCAAGCAGTACTTC.

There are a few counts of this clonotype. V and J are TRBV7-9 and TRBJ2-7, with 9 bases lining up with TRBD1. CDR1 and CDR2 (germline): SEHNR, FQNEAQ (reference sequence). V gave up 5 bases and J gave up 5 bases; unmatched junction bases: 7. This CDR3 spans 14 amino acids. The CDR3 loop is CASSLVQGAHEQYF. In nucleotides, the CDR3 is TGTGCCAGCAGCCTAGTACAGGGGGCCCACGAGCAGTACTTC.

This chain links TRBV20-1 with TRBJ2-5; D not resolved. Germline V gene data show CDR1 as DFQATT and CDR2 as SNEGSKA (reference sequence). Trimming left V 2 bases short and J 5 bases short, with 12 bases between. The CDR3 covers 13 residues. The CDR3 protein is CSARFFGGETQYF. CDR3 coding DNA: TGCAGTGCTAGATTCTTTGGCGGCGAGACCCAGTACTTC.

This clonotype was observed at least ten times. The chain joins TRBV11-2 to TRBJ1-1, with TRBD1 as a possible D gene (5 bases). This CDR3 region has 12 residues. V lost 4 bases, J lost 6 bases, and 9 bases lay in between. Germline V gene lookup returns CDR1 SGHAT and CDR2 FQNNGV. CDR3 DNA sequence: TGTGCCAGCAGCTCCACGGGGGCTGAAGCTTTCTTT. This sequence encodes CASSSTGAEAFF.

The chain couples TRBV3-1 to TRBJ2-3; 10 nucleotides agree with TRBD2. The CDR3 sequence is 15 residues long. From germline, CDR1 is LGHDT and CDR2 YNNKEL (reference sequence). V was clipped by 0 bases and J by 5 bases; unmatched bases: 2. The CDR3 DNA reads TGTGCCAGCAGCCAAGACGTAGCGGGAGGAGATACGCAGTATTTT. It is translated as CASSQDVAGGDTQYF.

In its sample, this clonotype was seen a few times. CDR3 residues: CASSPRLNTDTQYF. CDR3 bases: TGTGCCAGCAGCCCCCGGCTTAACACAGATACGCAGTATTTT. This chain joins TRBV9 and TRBJ2-3; D not resolved. Trimming shortened V by 4 bases and J by 2 bases, and 11 bases separated the two germline ends. CDR1 and CDR2 (germline): SGDLS, YYNGEE. The CDR3 sequence is 14 residues long.

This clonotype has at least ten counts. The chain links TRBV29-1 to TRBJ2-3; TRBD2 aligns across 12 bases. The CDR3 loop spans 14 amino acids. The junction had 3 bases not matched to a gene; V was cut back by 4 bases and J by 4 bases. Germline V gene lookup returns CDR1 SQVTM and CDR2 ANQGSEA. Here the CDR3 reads CSVAGLAGADTQYF. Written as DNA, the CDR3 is TGCAGCGTTGCGGGACTAGCGGGCGCAGATACGCAGTATTTT.

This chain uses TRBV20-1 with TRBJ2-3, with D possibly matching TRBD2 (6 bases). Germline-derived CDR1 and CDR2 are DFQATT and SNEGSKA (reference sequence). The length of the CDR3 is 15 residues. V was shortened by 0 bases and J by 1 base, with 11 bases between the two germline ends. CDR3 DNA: TGCAGTGCTAGAGAGGCGGGGACCGGCACAGATACGCAGTATTTT. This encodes CSAREAGTGTDTQYF.

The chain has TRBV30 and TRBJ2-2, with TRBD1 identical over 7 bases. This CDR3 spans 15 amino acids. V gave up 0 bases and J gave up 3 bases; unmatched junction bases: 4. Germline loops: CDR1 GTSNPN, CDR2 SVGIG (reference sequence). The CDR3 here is CAWSVQGPDTGELFF. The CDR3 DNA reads TGTGCCTGGAGTGTACAGGGGCCCGACACCGGGGAGCTGTTTTTT.

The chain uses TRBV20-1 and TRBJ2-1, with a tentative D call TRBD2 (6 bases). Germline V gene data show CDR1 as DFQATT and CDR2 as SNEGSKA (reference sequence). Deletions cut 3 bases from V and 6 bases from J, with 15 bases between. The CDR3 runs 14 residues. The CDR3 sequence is CSASRGSHGNEQFF. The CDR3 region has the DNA TGCAGTGCTAGTCGGGGGAGTCACGGCAATGAGCAGTTCTTC.

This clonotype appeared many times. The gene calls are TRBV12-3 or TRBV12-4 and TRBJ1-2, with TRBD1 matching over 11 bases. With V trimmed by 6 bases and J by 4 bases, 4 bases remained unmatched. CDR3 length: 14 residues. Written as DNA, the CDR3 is TGTGCCAGCAGCACCGGGACAGGGGGCTATGGCTACACCTTC. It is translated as CASSTGTGGYGYTF.

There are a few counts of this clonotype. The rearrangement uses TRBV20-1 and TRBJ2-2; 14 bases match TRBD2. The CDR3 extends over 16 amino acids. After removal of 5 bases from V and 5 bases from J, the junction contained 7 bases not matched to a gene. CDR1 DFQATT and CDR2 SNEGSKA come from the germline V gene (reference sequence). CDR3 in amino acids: CSAGTSGSAGTGELFF. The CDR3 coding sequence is TGCAGTGCTGGGACTAGCGGGAGTGCCGGAACCGGGGAGCTGTTTTTT.

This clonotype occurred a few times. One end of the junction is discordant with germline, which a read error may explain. CDR3 nucleotide sequence: TGTGCCAGCACCTTGGCAGGTCAATCGAGGGGACGAACTTTC. Its protein product is CASTLAGQSRGRTF. The chain recombines TRBV5-4 with TRBJ2-6; D is possibly TRBD1 or TRBD2 (5 bases each). The CDR3 totals 14 residues. Germline V gene sequence: CDR1 SGHNT, CDR2 YYREEE (reference sequence).

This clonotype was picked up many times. CDR3 region: CASSQGQGKFF. The DNA for the CDR3 is TGTGCCAGCAGCCAAGGACAGGGGAAGTTCTTC. The chain carries TRBV7-6 and TRBJ2-1, with 9 nucleotides matching TRBD1. The CDR3 consists of 11 residues. The V gene end was trimmed by 5 bases and the J gene end by 14 bases; junction bases not matched to a gene: 4. Germline V lookup: CDR1 SGHVS, CDR2 FNYEAQ.

CDR3 protein: CASSPGQARGTDTQYF. The CDR3 nucleotides are TGTGCCAGCAGCCCCGGACAGGCGAGGGGCACAGATACGCAGTATTTT. This chain uses TRBV11-3 with TRBJ2-3; 7 bases map to TRBD1. With V trimmed by 5 bases and J by 1 base, 9 bases remained unmatched. Germline CDR1 and CDR2: SGHNT and YENEEA. There are 16 residues in the CDR3.

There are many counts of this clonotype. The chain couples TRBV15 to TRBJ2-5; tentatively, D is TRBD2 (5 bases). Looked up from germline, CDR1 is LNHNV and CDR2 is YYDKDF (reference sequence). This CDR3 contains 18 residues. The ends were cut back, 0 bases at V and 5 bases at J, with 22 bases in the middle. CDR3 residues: CATSRESISTRVEETQYF. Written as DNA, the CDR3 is TGTGCCACCAGCAGAGAGAGTATTAGCACGCGGGTGGAGGAGACCCAGTACTTC.

In DNA form, the CDR3 reads TGTGCCAGCAGCCACCCAGGAGCGGCGACGGATACGCAGTATTTT. It translates to CASSHPGAATDTQYF. The V gene is TRBV4-2, the J gene TRBJ2-3; D is perhaps TRBD2 (5 bases). The germline gives CDR1 LGHNA, CDR2 YNFKEQ. V was pared by 3 bases and J by 6 bases, with 16 bases between. The CDR3 contains 15 residues.

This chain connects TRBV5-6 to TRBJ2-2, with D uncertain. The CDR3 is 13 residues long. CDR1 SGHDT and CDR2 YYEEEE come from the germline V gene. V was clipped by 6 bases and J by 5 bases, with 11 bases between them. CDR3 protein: CASNEYRTGELFF. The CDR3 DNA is TGTGCCAGCAACGAATACAGAACCGGGGAGCTGTTTTTT. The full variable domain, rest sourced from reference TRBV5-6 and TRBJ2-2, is DAGVTQSPTHLIKTRGQQVTLRCSPKSGHDTVSWYQQALGQGPQFIFQYYEEEERQRGNFPDRFSGHQFPNYSSELNVNALLLGDSALYLCASNEYRTGELFFGEGSRLTVL.

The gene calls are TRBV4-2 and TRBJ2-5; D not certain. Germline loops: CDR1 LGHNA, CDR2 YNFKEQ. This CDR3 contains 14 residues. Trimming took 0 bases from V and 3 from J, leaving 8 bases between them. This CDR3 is CASSQDTSKETQYF. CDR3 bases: TGTGCCAGCAGCCAAGATACGTCTAAAGAGACCCAGTACTTC.

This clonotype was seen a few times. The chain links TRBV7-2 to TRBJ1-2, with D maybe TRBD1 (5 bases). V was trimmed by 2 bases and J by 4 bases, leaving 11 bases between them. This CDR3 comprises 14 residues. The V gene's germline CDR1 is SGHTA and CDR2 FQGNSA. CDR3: CASSLPGQFYGYTF. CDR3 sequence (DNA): TGTGCCAGCAGCTTACCGGGGCAGTTCTATGGCTACACCTTC.